The 28 T cell receptor beta chains given below trace back to one sample, sequenced in a study of CD8+ T cells in alopecia areata. After isolation, RNA underwent reverse transcription to generate cDNA as the sequencing template. Clones were sequenced by immunoSEQ multiplex PCR, and TCRdb holds only the in-frame ones, with some missing. The table shows 150,000 to 200,000 clones, with 58% occurring only once. As for treatment: oral pan-JAK inhibitor, 5-10 mg twice daily. The sample in question was CD4+ T cells sorted from blood, obtained at approximately week 56, from a patient treated with tofacitinib. These receptors were collected from a human donor with alopecia areata.

This clone came up a few times. The V call is TRBV7-3, the J call TRBJ2-1, with D unresolved. The germline CDR1 and CDR2 sequences are SGHTA and FQGTGA. With 6 bases removed from V and 0 bases from J, the gap between germline ends came to 15 bases. There are 16 residues in the CDR3. CDR3 in DNA: TGTGCCAGCAGTATAACCTCGGAGAGCTCCTACAATGAGCAGTTCTTC. Encoded protein: CASSITSESSYNEQFF.

The V gene is TRBV9, the J gene TRBJ2-1; D is possibly TRBD1 (6 bases). Germline assignment: CDR1 SGDLS and CDR2 YYNGEE. This CDR3 contains 16 residues. V dropped 0 bases and J dropped 8 bases, with 18 bases sitting between them. The CDR3 nucleotides are TGTGCCAGCAGCGTAGCGCTGGGGGCAGGGGAAGATGAGCAGTTCTTC. This gives the protein CASSVALGAGEDEQFF. Drawing the rest from reference TRBV9 and TRBJ2-1, the complete variable domain is DSGVTQTPKHLITATGQRVTLRCSPRSGDLSVYWYQQSLDQGLQFLIQYYNGEERAKGNILERFSAQQFPDLHSELNLSSLELGDSALYFCASSVALGAGEDEQFFGPGTRLTVL.

J is TRBJ2-7 and V is TRBV29-1, with 8 bases matching TRBD1. CDR1 is SQVTM, CDR2 ANQGSEA, per germline. Trimming removed 5 bases from V and 6 bases from J; junction bases left unmatched: 6. The CDR3 loop spans 12 amino acids. In nucleotides, the CDR3 is TGCAGCGTTCGGACAGGGAGCGGCGAGCAGTACTTC. The encoded protein is CSVRTGSGEQYF.

This clone has just a few counts. The chain joins TRBV7-2 to TRBJ1-1; 7 nucleotides match TRBD1. Looked up from germline, CDR1 is SGHTA and CDR2 is FQGNSA. Trimming at V came to 1 base and at J to 3 bases, leaving 5 bases not matched to a gene. The CDR3 spans 15 residues. The CDR3 region is CASSLVLGTDTEAFF. In DNA form, the CDR3 reads TGTGCCAGCAGCTTAGTTCTCGGGACAGACACTGAAGCTTTCTTT. Filled out from reference TRBV7-2 and TRBJ1-1, the complete variable domain reads GAGVSQSPSNKVTEKGKDVELRCDPISGHTALYWYRQSLGQGLEFLIYFQGNSAPDKSGLPSDRFSAERTGGSVSTLTIQRTQQEDSAVYLCASSLVLGTDTEAFFGQGTRLTVV.

This chain uses TRBV10-3 with TRBJ2-1, with 7 bases matching TRBD2. This CDR3 is 14 amino acids long. The junction had 4 bases not matched to a gene; V was cut back by 5 bases and J by 3 bases. Germline V gene sequence: CDR1 ENHRY, CDR2 SYGVKD. The DNA of the CDR3 is TGTGCCATCAGTAAGACTAGCAACTACAATGAGCAGTTCTTC. Amino acid sequence: CAISKTSNYNEQFF.

The chain couples TRBV29-1 to TRBJ2-3; TRBD2 agrees at 7 bases. The V gene's germline CDR1 is SQVTM and CDR2 ANQGSEA. V lost 6 bases and J lost 0; bases outside the gene matches: 3. The CDR3 has 13 amino acids. Here the CDR3 reads CSVGGGSTDTQYF. In DNA form, the CDR3 reads TGCAGCGTCGGGGGAGGGAGCACAGATACGCAGTATTTT.

This rearrangement joins TRBV9 to TRBJ2-5; D is possibly TRBD1 (6 bases). The CDR3 length is 14 residues. Trimming stripped 0 bases from V and 5 bases from J, with 11 bases between. The germline gives CDR1 SGDLS, CDR2 YYNGEE. The CDR3 here is CASSVGQGMETQYF. The CDR3 DNA follows: TGTGCCAGCAGCGTAGGGCAGGGGATGGAGACCCAGTACTTC.

This clone was picked up one time. V usage is TRBV19 and J usage is TRBJ2-3; no clear D gene. V lost 4 bases and J 4 bases, leaving 9 bases between the germline ends. The germline V gene encodes CDR1 LNHDA and CDR2 SQIVND (reference sequence). The CDR3 contains 13 residues. The CDR3: CASSSGSADTQYF. The CDR3 bases are TGTGCCAGTAGTAGTGGGTCCGCAGATACGCAGTATTTT.

The chain links TRBV27 to TRBJ1-1; no clear D gene. The germline V gene encodes CDR1 MNHEY and CDR2 SMNVEV (reference sequence). Trimming took 3 bases from V and 4 from J, leaving 12 bases between them. The CDR3 runs to 14 residues. CDR3 in amino acids: CASSLEGGFTEAFF. The CDR3 nucleotides are TGTGCCAGCAGTTTGGAGGGAGGGTTCACTGAAGCTTTCTTT.

This chain links TRBV29-1 with TRBJ1-2, with 10 bases aligning to TRBD1. After removal of 4 bases from V and 8 bases from J, the junction contained 10 bases not matched to a gene. Germline V gene data show CDR1 as SQVTM and CDR2 as ANQGSEA. CDR3 length: 14 amino acids. CDR3 sequence: CSVGDRGPHPGYTF. The CDR3 DNA sequence: TGCAGCGTTGGCGACAGGGGGCCTCATCCGGGCTACACCTTC.

The chain is built from TRBV5-6 and TRBJ1-1; D gene ambiguous. The length of the CDR3 is 11 residues. The germline V gene has CDR1 SGHDT and CDR2 YYEEEE. Trimming shortened V by 0 bases and J by 7 bases, and 4 bases separated the two germline ends. The CDR3 region is CASSLEVEAFF. DNA for the CDR3: TGTGCCAGCAGCTTGGAGGTTGAAGCTTTCTTT.

This chain joins TRBV15 and TRBJ1-5; possibly TRBD1 for D (6 bases). Trimming stripped 0 bases from V and 5 bases from J, with 14 bases between. The germline gives CDR1 LNHNV, CDR2 YYDKDF (reference sequence). The CDR3 consists of 16 residues. This chain's CDR3 is CATSRDNQGPYQPQHF. CDR3 coding DNA: TGTGCCACCAGCAGAGACAATCAGGGGCCCTATCAGCCCCAGCATTTT.

The genes are TRBV2 and TRBJ1-2; 8 bases align to TRBD1. There are 14 residues in the CDR3. The J segment lost 2 bases and the V segment lost 6 bases, leaving 5 bases of the junction unmatched. Germline CDR1 and CDR2: SNHLY and FYNNEI. The CDR3 DNA is TGTGCCAGCAGCATCCGGGACAGGAACTATGGCTACACCTTC. Its translation: CASSIRDRNYGYTF.

The V call is TRBV2, the J call TRBJ2-3, with unresolved D. Germline V lookup: CDR1 SNHLY, CDR2 FYNNEI. CDR3 size: 10 residues. V shed 9 bases and J shed 4 bases, with 5 bases lying between them. CDR3 sequence (DNA): TGTGCCAGTCGGTCAGATACGCAGTATTTT. Protein: CASRSDTQYF. The whole variable domain, remainder taken from reference TRBV2 and TRBJ2-3, is EPEVTQTPSHQVTQMGQEVILRCVPISNHLYFYWYRQILGQKVEFLVSFYNNEISEKSEIFDDQFSVERPDGSNFTLKIRSTKLEDSAMYFCASRSDTQYFGPGTRLTVL.

The gene calls are TRBV5-1 and TRBJ1-2, with 7 bases that match TRBD1. With V trimmed by 0 bases and J by 8 bases, 7 bases remained unmatched. Germline V gene data show CDR1 as SGHRS and CDR2 as YFSETQ. This CDR3 is built from 14 residues. CDR3: CASSLDRGSRGYTF. CDR3 coding DNA: TGCGCCAGCAGCTTGGACAGGGGTTCTAGGGGCTACACCTTC.

The chain joins TRBV7-8 to TRBJ1-2, with unresolved D. Germline V gene data show CDR1 as SGHVS and CDR2 as FQNEAQ. CDR3 size: 14 residues. Trimming removed 2 bases at V and 8 bases at J, with 15 bases between. CDR3 loop: CASSLTPGMEGYTF. The CDR3 nucleotides read TGTGCCAGCAGCTTAACTCCGGGGATGGAGGGCTACACCTTC.

The chain joins TRBV5-1 to TRBJ1-4, with unresolved D. Trimming shortened V by 2 bases and J by 3 bases, and 11 bases separated the two germline ends. Germline CDR1 and CDR2: SGHRS and YFSETQ. This CDR3 contains 15 residues. The CDR3 DNA reads as TGCGCCAGCAGCTTAGCCGGGAACTCTAATGAAAAACTGTTTTTT. It specifies CASSLAGNSNEKLFF.

The CDR3, as DNA: TGTGCCTGGAGTCCAAAAAGGACAGGAGGCAATGAGCAGTTCTTC. Translating it yields CAWSPKRTGGNEQFF. The chain is built from TRBV30 and TRBJ2-1; 7 bases match TRBD1. Germline V gives CDR1 GTSNPN, CDR2 SVGIG (reference sequence). This CDR3 spans 15 amino acids. Trimming at V came to 2 bases and at J to 6 bases, leaving 10 bases not matched to a gene. Looking up the rest from reference TRBV30 and TRBJ2-1 gives the full variable domain: SQTIHQWPATLVQPVGSPLSLECTVEGTSNPNLYWYRQAAGRGLQLLFYSVGIGQISSEVPQNLSASRPQDRQFILSSKKLLLSDSGFYLCAWSPKRTGGNEQFFGPGTRLTVL.

V and J are TRBV5-6 and TRBJ1-2; D perhaps matches TRBD1 (6 bases). Looked up from germline, CDR1 is SGHDT and CDR2 is YYEEEE. Deletions cut 4 bases from V and 7 bases from J, with 14 bases between. This CDR3 has 13 residues. For the CDR3, the DNA is TGTGCCAGCAGCAACAGGGATGGTGCTGGCTACACCTTC. It specifies CASSNRDGAGYTF.

V usage is TRBV5-6 and J usage is TRBJ2-7, with unresolved D. V lost 3 bases, J lost 5 bases, and 12 bases lay in between. This CDR3 has 13 residues. CDR1 is SGHDT and CDR2 is YYEEEE in the germline V gene. In nucleotides, the CDR3 is TGTGCCAGCAGCTCAGAGAGTGGCGACGAGCAGTACTTC. Residues: CASSSESGDEQYF.

V is TRBV27 and J is TRBJ2-3; TRBD2 matches at 8 bases. The CDR3 loop spans 15 amino acids. V gave up 7 bases and J gave up 2 bases; unmatched junction bases: 8. The germline V gene has CDR1 MNHEY and CDR2 SMNVEV (reference sequence). In nucleotides, the CDR3 is TGTGCCAGCAACCTAGCGGGTCTCTCCACAGATACGCAGTATTTT. As protein: CASNLAGLSTDTQYF.

This chain uses TRBV7-9 with TRBJ2-2; 9 positions agree with TRBD1. CDR3 length equals 13 residues. V gave up 5 bases and J gave up 10 bases; unmatched junction bases: 5. Germline V gene data show CDR1 as SEHNR and CDR2 as FQNEAQ (reference sequence). The CDR3 is CASSTDRGKELFF. Here the CDR3 DNA reads TGTGCCAGCAGCACCGACAGGGGGAAGGAGCTGTTTTTT.

This clone is a singleton in its sample. The chain links TRBV20-1 to TRBJ1-1; the D gene is possibly TRBD1 (6 bases). The ends were cut back, 5 bases at V and 6 bases at J, with 10 bases in the middle. This CDR3 comprises 11 residues. Germline lookup yields CDR1 DFQATT and CDR2 SNEGSKA (reference sequence). CDR3 DNA: TGCAGTGCTGCGGACAGCCCTGAAGCTTTCTTT. Amino acid sequence: CSAADSPEAFF.

As for this clone: No conserved phenylalanine or tryptophan is present at the end of the CDR3, so a read error is the likely explanation. The chain carries TRBV7-2 and TRBJ2-7, with D possibly TRBD1 on 8 matching bases. Trimming took off 5 bases at V and 2 bases at J, with 16 bases between the two ends. This CDR3 spans 15 amino acids. Germline V lookup: CDR1 SGHTA, CDR2 FQGNSA. The CDR3 loop is CASSQRTGRAYEQYL. In nucleotides, the CDR3 is TGTGCCAGCAGCCAACGGACAGGGAGGGCCTACGAGCAGTACCTC.

In this sample, this clone turned up a few times. The rearrangement joins TRBV5-6 to TRBJ1-5; D perhaps matches TRBD1 (5 bases). The CDR3 length is 15 residues. Between the trimmed V and J ends, which lost 4 bases and 0 bases, there was a span of 11 bases. CDR1 SGHDT and CDR2 YYEEEE come from the germline V gene. The CDR3 sequence is CASSRWGVSNQPQHF. In DNA form, the CDR3 reads TGTGCCAGCAGCCGGTGGGGCGTTAGCAATCAGCCCCAGCATTTT.

This clone was seen more than once but under ten times. CDR3 DNA sequence: TGTGCCAGCAGCTTAGACGAGGGGATCTCTGAAGCTTTCTTT. Amino acids: CASSLDEGISEAFF. J is TRBJ1-1 and V is TRBV7-6, with D tentatively TRBD1 (5 bases). There are 14 residues in the CDR3. The V end lost 1 base, the J end lost 6 bases, and 12 bases lay between the germline ends. From germline, CDR1 is SGHVS and CDR2 FNYEAQ.

This clone was observed a few times. The genes are TRBV10-3 and TRBJ2-1, with TRBD2 identical over 8 bases. The CDR3 has 16 amino acids. Germline assignment: CDR1 ENHRY and CDR2 SYGVKD. The junction had 10 bases not matched to a gene; V was cut back by 1 base and J by 8 bases. The CDR3 is CAISEFVSGGVDEQFF. In nucleotides, the CDR3 is TGTGCCATCAGTGAGTTTGTGAGCGGGGGCGTCGATGAGCAGTTCTTC.

The J gene is TRBJ2-3, the V gene TRBV6-5, with TRBD2 identical over 10 bases. Germline-derived CDR1 and CDR2 are MNHEY and SVGAGI. This CDR3 spans 15 amino acids. J lost 5 bases, V lost 6 bases, and 8 bases had no gene match. In DNA form, the CDR3 reads TGTGCCAGCAGACTACTAGCGGGATCAGGAGATACGCAGTATTTT. Translating gives CASRLLAGSGDTQYF.